One sample yielded the 25 T cell receptor beta chains listed below, sequenced in a study of graft-versus-host responses after intestinal transplantation. Libraries were prepared by immunoSEQ multiplex PCR; TCRdb keeps only in-frame clonotypes and omits some of them. Seen here are about 70,000 clones, 90% observed once, and the top ten hold under 1.5%. Antigens of these TCRs are unknown. Here the sequenced sample was unstimulated CD8+ T cells sorted from spleen or lymph node cells, taken before intestinal transplant. These receptors were obtained from a human donor who received an intestinal transplant.

J is TRBJ2-1 and V is TRBV5-4; 8 bases agree with TRBD2. Germline values: CDR1 SGHNT, CDR2 YYREEE (reference sequence). The length of the CDR3 is 14 residues. After removal of 5 bases from V and 7 bases from J, the junction contained 8 bases not matched to a gene. In DNA form, the CDR3 reads TGTGCCAGCAGTCCGGGGGGGCCGGGGAATGAGCAGTTCTTC. It translates to CASSPGGPGNEQFF.

This rearrangement joins TRBV13 to TRBJ1-1, with D perhaps TRBD1 (5 bases). CDR1 and CDR2 from the germline V gene are PRHDT and FYEKMQ (reference sequence). The CDR3 contains 15 residues. The germline V and J ends were trimmed by 5 bases and 0 bases, with 13 bases remaining between them. The CDR3 sequence: CASSEPTGLNTEAFF. The CDR3 DNA is TGTGCCAGCAGCGAACCCACAGGATTGAACACTGAAGCTTTCTTT.

The V call is TRBV6-1, the J call TRBJ2-3; the match to TRBD2 covers 8 bases. The CDR3 consists of 14 residues. Germline loops: CDR1 MNHNS, CDR2 SASEGT. V was clipped by 4 bases and J by 10 bases; unmatched bases: 10. The CDR3 bases are TGTGCCAGCAGTGGGGGCGGGGGGCTCACCCCGCAGTATTTT. Encoded protein: CASSGGGGLTPQYF.

The V and J genes are TRBV5-1 and TRBJ1-2, with 8 nucleotides matching TRBD1. Germline-derived CDR1 and CDR2 are SGHRS and YFSETQ. This CDR3 region has 16 residues. J gave up 4 bases and V 2 bases, and 10 bases lay outside the gene matches. CDR3 sequence reads: CASSFKTGGRGYGYTF. The DNA for the CDR3 is TGCGCCAGCAGCTTTAAAACAGGGGGAAGGGGCTATGGCTACACCTTC. Using reference TRBV5-1 and TRBJ1-2 for the parts outside the CDR3, the full variable domain is KAGVTQTPRYLIKTRGQQVTLSCSPISGHRSVSWYQQTPGQGLQFLFEYFSETQRNKGNFPGRFSGRQFSNSRSEMNVSTLELGDSALYLCASSFKTGGRGYGYTFGSGTRLTVV.

The V call is TRBV4-1, the J call TRBJ1-1; D unclear. Trimming removed 2 bases at V and 1 base at J, with 5 bases between. The CDR3 runs to 13 residues. Per the germline V gene, CDR1 is MGHRA and CDR2 is YSYEKL. In DNA form, the CDR3 reads TGCGCCAGCAGCCAATGGAGGAACACTGAAGCTTTCTTT. Its translation: CASSQWRNTEAFF.

The CDR3 loop is CASSTQGTEAFF. The CDR3 DNA reads as TGTGCCAGCAGCACACAGGGGACTGAAGCTTTCTTT. The genes are TRBV7-9 and TRBJ1-1; TRBD1 agrees at 7 bases. CDR3 size: 12 residues. V shed 5 bases and J 5 bases; nucleotides not matched to a gene: 2. The V gene's germline CDR1 is SEHNR and CDR2 FQNEAQ (reference sequence). The full variable domain, rest sourced from reference TRBV7-9 and TRBJ1-1, is DTGVSQNPRHKITKRGQNVTFRCDPISEHNRLYWYRQTLGQGPEFLTYFQNEAQLEKSRLLSDRFSAERPKGSFSTLEIQRTEQGDSAMYLCASSTQGTEAFFGQGTRLTVV.

The chain carries TRBV27 and TRBJ2-7; the match to TRBD2 covers 11 bases. Germline V gives CDR1 MNHEY, CDR2 SMNVEV (reference sequence). CDR3 length equals 14 residues. V trimming: 6 bases; J trimming: 3 bases; junction bases outside the gene matches: 4. This chain's CDR3 is CASRPLAGDYEQYF. CDR3 DNA: TGTGCCAGCAGACCACTAGCGGGGGACTACGAGCAGTACTTC.

The V and J genes are TRBV6-4 and TRBJ2-2; 8 nucleotides agree with TRBD1. This CDR3 has 13 residues. CDR1 MRHNA and CDR2 SNTAGT come from the germline V gene. After removal of 8 bases from V and 6 bases from J, the junction contained 5 bases not matched to a gene. The CDR3 DNA reads as TGTGCCAGCTCCCGGACAGGGTCCGGGGAGCTGTTTTTT. Protein sequence: CASSRTGSGELFF.

The rearrangement uses TRBV9 and TRBJ2-7; D might be TRBD1 (6 bases). This CDR3 has 14 amino acids. V was clipped by 0 bases and J by 1 base, with 8 bases between them. Germline V gene lookup returns CDR1 SGDLS and CDR2 YYNGEE. The CDR3 loop is CASSVADRSYEQYF. The DNA of the CDR3 is TGTGCCAGCAGCGTAGCCGACAGGTCCTACGAGCAGTACTTC. Complete variable domain (other parts from reference TRBV9 and TRBJ2-7): DSGVTQTPKHLITATGQRVTLRCSPRSGDLSVYWYQQSLDQGLQFLIQYYNGEERAKGNILERFSAQQFPDLHSELNLSSLELGDSALYFCASSVADRSYEQYFGPGTRLTVT.

The chain links TRBV15 to TRBJ2-7, with TRBD1 as a possible D gene (6 bases). V lost 3 bases and J 2 bases, leaving 14 bases between the germline ends. CDR1 is LNHNV, CDR2 YYDKDF, per germline (reference sequence). The CDR3 runs 15 residues. This chain's CDR3 is CATSSTQGIAYEQYF. The CDR3 DNA reads TGTGCCACCAGCAGCACACAGGGTATTGCCTACGAGCAGTACTTC.

The CDR3 is CASIRLLGAATNEKLFF. CDR3 DNA sequence: TGTGCCAGCATCCGACTCCTTGGGGCGGCAACTAATGAAAAACTGTTTTTT. The chain joins TRBV28 to TRBJ1-4; maybe TRBD1 (5 bases). This CDR3 region has 17 residues. Trimming pared 7 bases from V and 0 bases from J, leaving 18 bases between. Germline lookup yields CDR1 MDHEN and CDR2 SYDVKM.

This chain uses TRBV29-1 with TRBJ2-7, with TRBD1 as a possible D gene (6 bases). The CDR3 is 12 residues long. CDR1 and CDR2 from the germline V gene are SQVTM and ANQGSEA. With 4 bases removed from V and 3 bases from J, the gap between germline ends came to 10 bases. In DNA, the CDR3 is TGCAGCGTTGGACAGGTGGGCTACGAGCAGTACTTC. Amino acid sequence: CSVGQVGYEQYF.

The chain uses TRBV5-1 and TRBJ1-1, with D possibly TRBD1 on 5 matching bases. CDR3 length: 16 amino acids. Between the trimmed V and J ends, which lost 3 bases and 0 bases, there was a span of 15 bases. Germline CDR1 SGHRS, CDR2 YFSETQ. CDR3 sequence reads: CASSWGGYELNTEAFF. CDR3 nucleotides: TGCGCCAGCAGCTGGGGGGGTTATGAATTGAACACTGAAGCTTTCTTT.

The J gene is TRBJ1-1, the V gene TRBV6-1; TRBD1 is a possible D gene (5 bases). The CDR3 sequence is 16 residues long. Trimming took off 3 bases at V and 1 base at J, with 15 bases between the two ends. The germline V gene encodes CDR1 MNHNS and CDR2 SASEGT. CDR3 loop: CASSDNSGYANTEAFF. In DNA, the CDR3 is TGTGCCAGCAGTGACAATTCAGGGTACGCGAACACTGAAGCTTTCTTT.

J is TRBJ1-1 and V is TRBV4-1; D remains ambiguous. The CDR3 consists of 13 residues. Germline lookup yields CDR1 MGHRA and CDR2 YSYEKL. Trimming left V 2 bases short and J 0 bases short, with 4 bases between. The DNA for the CDR3 is TGCGCCAGCAGCCAAACACTGAACACTGAAGCTTTCTTT. Translated, it gives CASSQTLNTEAFF.

The gene calls are TRBV5-1 and TRBJ2-7; 12 bases are shared with TRBD2. The V segment lost 4 bases and the J segment 1 base; nucleotides outside the gene matches: 3. CDR3 length: 15 amino acids. Germline V CDR1 and CDR2: SGHRS, YFSETQ. The CDR3 loop reads CASSPTSGGSYEQYF. As DNA, the CDR3 is TGCGCCAGCAGCCCTACTAGCGGGGGGTCCTACGAGCAGTACTTC.

The chain joins TRBV6-5 to TRBJ2-7; 9 bases match TRBD2. CDR1 and CDR2 (germline): MNHEY, SVGAGI. With V trimmed by 0 bases and J by 6 bases, 6 bases remained unmatched. CDR3 length equals 15 residues. The CDR3 reads CASSYSGGGGVEQYF. The CDR3 nucleotides are TGTGCCAGCAGTTACTCCGGGGGCGGGGGGGTCGAGCAGTACTTC.

The V and J genes are TRBV9 and TRBJ2-5, with 9 bases identical to TRBD2. With 2 bases clipped from V and 1 base from J, the junction kept 6 bases outside the gene matches. The V gene's germline CDR1 is SGDLS and CDR2 YYNGEE. This CDR3 contains 16 residues. The CDR3 spells CASSVGSGGPQETQYF. The CDR3 DNA sequence: TGTGCCAGCAGCGTGGGTAGCGGGGGCCCCCAAGAGACCCAGTACTTC.

The chain has TRBV27 and TRBJ1-5; 7 nucleotides match TRBD1. CDR1 MNHEY and CDR2 SMNVEV come from the germline V gene (reference sequence). V shed 3 bases and J 4 bases; nucleotides not matched to a gene: 6. The CDR3 has 15 residues. The CDR3 spells CASSLSGGGNQPQHF. The CDR3 nucleotides read TGTGCCAGCAGTTTGTCAGGGGGTGGTAATCAGCCCCAGCATTTT.

The chain has TRBV6-5 and TRBJ2-5, with TRBD1 as a possible D gene (6 bases). The ends were cut back, 0 bases at V and 1 base at J, with 9 bases in the middle. The CDR3 runs 15 residues. Germline values: CDR1 MNHEY, CDR2 SVGAGI. The CDR3 loop is CASSYSGTLQETQYF. The CDR3 region has the DNA TGTGCCAGCAGTTACTCGGGGACACTCCAAGAGACCCAGTACTTC.

The rearrangement joins TRBV5-4 to TRBJ2-7; 8 bases map to TRBD1. V shed 4 bases, J shed 2 bases, and the junction held 5 bases outside the gene matches. The germline V gene has CDR1 SGHNT and CDR2 YYREEE (reference sequence). This CDR3 comprises 14 residues. As DNA, the CDR3 is TGTGCCAGCAGCACCGGGACAGGAACCTACGAGCAGTACTTC. It codes for CASSTGTGTYEQYF.

This chain connects TRBV27 to TRBJ2-1; 7 positions match TRBD1. Unmatched junction bases numbered 2, after V lost 5 bases and J lost 10 bases. CDR3 length: 11 amino acids. Germline values: CDR1 MNHEY, CDR2 SMNVEV (reference sequence). The CDR3 spells CASSPGQEQFF. DNA of the CDR3: TGTGCCAGCAGTCCGGGACAGGAGCAGTTCTTC.

The V call is TRBV2, the J call TRBJ2-3; 9 nucleotides line up with TRBD2. Germline V lookup: CDR1 SNHLY, CDR2 FYNNEI. Trimming cost V 7 bases and J 2 bases; bases outside gene matches: 7. This CDR3 has 15 residues. The CDR3 reads CASTQLAGDTDTQYF. For the CDR3, the DNA is TGTGCCAGCACCCAATTAGCGGGGGACACAGATACGCAGTATTTT.

The chain couples TRBV9 to TRBJ2-3; D might be TRBD2 (7 bases). CDR1 is SGDLS, CDR2 YYNGEE, per germline. V was pared by 1 base and J by 0 bases, with 9 bases between. The CDR3 is 15 amino acids. The CDR3 sequence: CASSVSGTSTDTQYF. DNA of the CDR3: TGTGCCAGCAGCGTAAGCGGGACAAGCACAGATACGCAGTATTTT. Variable domain in full (rest from reference TRBV9 and TRBJ2-3): DSGVTQTPKHLITATGQRVTLRCSPRSGDLSVYWYQQSLDQGLQFLIQYYNGEERAKGNILERFSAQQFPDLHSELNLSSLELGDSALYFCASSVSGTSTDTQYFGPGTRLTVL.

V gene TRBV19 combines with J gene TRBJ2-2; 7 positions match TRBD2. In germline, CDR1 is LNHDA, CDR2 SQIVND (reference sequence). The CDR3 totals 18 residues. With V trimmed by 2 bases and J by 2 bases, 11 bases remained unmatched. CDR3: CASSITSGARPNTGELFF. CDR3 DNA sequence: TGTGCCAGTAGTATAACCAGCGGGGCTCGGCCCAACACCGGGGAGCTGTTTTTT.